Listed below are T cell receptor beta chains from one sample, sequenced in a study of spatial heterogeneity in lung cancer. TCRdb reprocessed the 5' RACE reads with MiXCR, giving one entry per CDR3 protein. The sample consists of about 13,000 distinct CDR3 sequences, around 5.6% of them appearing once. Material: lung tumor tissue, obtained at surgery. Receptors originate from a female donor with early-stage non-small cell lung cancer. The CDR3 runs from the conserved cysteine through the conserved F or W. The order of the fields is D gene, clone size, J gene, V gene, CDR3 DNA, CDR3 protein. A D gene is named only where the DNA matches it firmly. Size values are once, few and many counts, or a class for expanded clones, and some rows have none.

- | many | TRBJ2-7 | TRBV6-1 | TGTGCCAGCAGCCTCTATGAGCAGTACTTC | CASSLYEQYF
- | many | TRBJ1-5 | TRBV2 | TGTGCCAGCAGACGGGACCTTGACAATCAGCCCCAGCATTTT | CASRRDLDNQPQHF
- | many | TRBJ2-2 | TRBV9 | TGTGCCAGCAGCGTAAATCTGAGGACGTTGAACACCGGGGAGCTGTTTTTT | CASSVNLRTLNTGELFF
- | - | TRBJ2-7 | TRBV10-3 | TGTGCCATCAGTGAGACCGGGTCCGGGAACTCCTACGAGCAGTACTTC | CAISETGSGNSYEQYF
- | many | TRBJ2-1 | TRBV3-1 | TGTGCCAGCAGCCAGGTCGGGGGCCTCACCTACAATGAGCAGTTCTTC | CASSQVGGLTYNEQFF
TRBD2 | - | TRBJ2-3 | TRBV29-1 | TGCAGCGTTGAAGGCCTAGCGGGAGGTCTGGATACGCAGTATTTT | CSVEGLAGGLDTQYF
TRBD1 | many | TRBJ1-1 | TRBV20-1 | TGCAGGGGGAGACAGGGGTTTTCGGACACTGAAGCTTTCTTT | CRGRQGFSDTEAFF
TRBD1 | many | TRBJ2-1 | TRBV20-1 | TGCAGTCCCAAGACAGGGATGGATGAGCAGTTCTTC | CSPKTGMDEQFF
- | many | TRBJ2-1 | TRBV5-1 | TGCGCCAGCAGCTTGGAATTCTCCTACAATGAGCAGTTCTTC | CASSLEFSYNEQFF
- | medium-sized | TRBJ1-5 | TRBV7-9 | TGTGCCAGCAGCCGCCTGTGGAATCAGCCCCAGCATTTT | CASSRLWNQPQHF
- | many | TRBJ2-7 | TRBV6-2/TRBV6-3 | TGTGCCAGCAGTTACCCCAACAACGCTTTCTACGAGCAGTACTTC | CASSYPNNAFYEQYF
- | many | TRBJ1-2 | TRBV4-2 | TGTGCCAGCAGCCAAGAGTTGTATGGCTACACCTTC | CASSQELYGYTF
- | - | TRBJ2-3 | TRBV6-5 | TGTGCCAGCAGGGTGGGCAGGCGCACAGATACGCAGTATTTT | CASRVGRRTDTQYF
- | medium-sized | TRBJ2-2 | TRBV3-1 | TGTGCCAGCAGCCAAGAATTAGGAGGGATCACCGGGGAGCTGTTTTTT | CASSQELGGITGELFF
- | many | TRBJ2-1 | TRBV12-3/TRBV12-4 | TGTGCCAGCAGCCGGTATGTGATTGGCTACCTCTCCTACAATGAGCAGTTCTTC | CASSRYVIGYLSYNEQFF
- | - | TRBJ2-7 | TRBV12-5 | TGTGCTAGTGGCCCGACAATTCGCGAGCAGTACTTC | CASGPTIREQYF
- | medium-sized | TRBJ1-2 | TRBV2 | TGTGCCAGCGTCGCAGGGCGCAACTATGGCTACACCTTC | CASVAGRNYGYTF
- | many | TRBJ1-5 | TRBV12-3/TRBV12-4 | TGTGCCAGCAGTTTCGGGTGGCAGCCCCAGCATTTT | CASSFGWQPQHF
- | medium-sized | TRBJ2-2 | TRBV5-4 | TGTGCCAGCAGCTGGGGTCCCGACACCGGGGAGCTGTTTTTT | CASSWGPDTGELFF
- | many | TRBJ2-1 | TRBV2 | TGTGCCAGCAGTGAGGTACTAGTGGGGGGCAATGAGCAGTTCTTC | CASSEVLVGGNEQFF
- | many | TRBJ1-3 | TRBV7-2 | TGTGCCAGCAGCTTAGATGGGCCCGGAAACACCATATATTTT | CASSLDGPGNTIYF
- | medium-sized | TRBJ1-3 | TRBV29-1 | TGCAGCGTTGAAAGGTGGACAAGAAACACCATATATTTT | CSVERWTRNTIYF
TRBD1 | many | TRBJ2-7 | TRBV3-1 | TGTGCCAGCAGCCAGGACAGGGGGTACTTCTACGAGCAGTACTTC | CASSQDRGYFYEQYF
- | many | TRBJ2-5 | TRBV7-9 | TGTGCCAGCTTTAGGTTGCACGGGGGAGAGACCCAGTACTTC | CASFRLHGGETQYF
- | many | TRBJ1-5 | TRBV28 | TGTGCCAGCTTCCCCCGATCGTTCTATAGCAATCAGCCCCAGCATTTT | CASFPRSFYSNQPQHF
- | many | TRBJ1-2 | TRBV5-1 | TGCGCCAGCAGCACTCGACAGGCTAACTATGGCTACACCTTC | CASSTRQANYGYTF
- | - | TRBJ2-7 | TRBV7-2 | TGTGCCAGCAGCTTAGGTTACACCACCTACGAGCAGTACTTC | CASSLGYTTYEQYF
- | many | TRBJ2-5 | TRBV7-7 | TGTGCTAGCAGCTTTAATGGAGAGACCCAGTACTTC | CASSFNGETQYF
- | many | TRBJ1-5 | TRBV20-1 | TGCAGTGCTAGGTTGGGCAGGGGATATAGCAATCAGCCCCAGCATTTT | CSARLGRGYSNQPQHF
- | many | TRBJ1-2 | TRBV7-9 | TGTGCCAGCAGCTACAGAGACAGGTTCTATGGCTACACCTTC | CASSYRDRFYGYTF
- | - | TRBJ2-1 | TRBV20-1 | TGCAGTGCTTGGGTCGAGGGAAGAAGCTCCTACAATGAGCAGTTCTTC | CSAWVEGRSSYNEQFF
TRBD2 | many | TRBJ2-1 | TRBV12-3/TRBV12-4 | TGTGCCACCCTGGTGGCTAGCGGGGGGGATAATGAGCAGTTCTTC | CATLVASGGDNEQFF
TRBD2 | many | TRBJ2-2 | TRBV7-9 | TGTGCCAGCAGACAGGCGAGCGGGGACGGGGAGCTGTTTTTT | CASRQASGDGELFF
TRBD1 | medium-sized | TRBJ1-6 | TRBV20-1 | TGCAGTGCTAGACTGGGACAGGGAGGTTCACCCCTCCACTTT | CSARLGQGGSPLHF
TRBD2 | many | TRBJ2-5 | TRBV6-2/TRBV6-3 | TGTGCCAGCAGCCGGACTAGCGGGGGGTCAAGAGAGACCCAGTACTTC | CASSRTSGGSRETQYF
TRBD1 | - | TRBJ2-3 | TRBV2 | TGTGCCAGCAGGCCCTGGACAGGGTACACAGATACGCAGTATTTT | CASRPWTGYTDTQYF
TRBD1 | many | TRBJ2-6 | TRBV28 | TGTGCCAGCAGTACACAGGGGACTGGGGCCAACGTCCTGACTTTC | CASSTQGTGANVLTF
TRBD1 | many | TRBJ1-5 | TRBV20-1 | TGCAGTGCCGCCCGCCAGGGGGGCCAGCCCCAGCATTTT | CSAARQGGQPQHF
- | many | TRBJ2-2 | TRBV7-9 | TGTGCCAGCAGCTTATCCATGGGGGAGCTGTTTTTT | CASSLSMGELFF
- | medium-sized | TRBJ1-5 | TRBV7-8 | TGTGCCAGCACCTTTGGCCGGTTAGATCAGCCCCAGCATTTT | CASTFGRLDQPQHF
TRBD1 | many | TRBJ1-1 | TRBV29-1 | TGCAGCGTGGAGGGACAGGGGATTTGGGCTTTCTTT | CSVEGQGIWAFF
- | many | TRBJ2-7 | TRBV3-1 | TGTGCCAGCACCCAAGGGGGACGTTCGTACGAGCAGTACTTC | CASTQGGRSYEQYF
- | many | TRBJ1-3 | TRBV20-1 | TGCAGTGCCCGCATAGACTCTGGAAACACCATATATTTT | CSARIDSGNTIYF
TRBD2 | many | TRBJ2-4 | TRBV7-6 | TGTGCCAGCAGCTTAGAGTGGGGGAGGGAAAACATTCAGTACTTC | CASSLEWGRENIQYF
TRBD1 | many | TRBJ2-7 | TRBV7-2 | TGTGCCAGCAGCTCGGACAGGGGTGAGCAGTACTTC | CASSSDRGEQYF
TRBD2 | medium-sized | TRBJ2-3 | TRBV28 | TGTGCCAGCACCGACCGGGGGGGCAGGGCGCAGTATTTT | CASTDRGGRAQYF
- | many | TRBJ2-7 | TRBV7-9 | TGTGCCAGCAGCTCACCTTTAGGCGAGCAGTACTTC | CASSSPLGEQYF
- | many | TRBJ2-1 | TRBV4-3 | TGCGCCAGCAGCCAACAAACCGGGTTTAGATACAATGAGCAGTTCTTC | CASSQQTGFRYNEQFF
- | many | TRBJ1-1 | TRBV12-3/TRBV12-4 | TGTGCCAGCACCCCAGTAGCAGATACTGAAGCTTTCTTT | CASTPVADTEAFF
- | many | TRBJ1-6 | TRBV27 | TGTGCCAGCAGTTTATCGCATAGCTCCTATAATTCACCCCTCCACTTT | CASSLSHSSYNSPLHF
TRBD1 | many | TRBJ1-1 | TRBV20-1 | TGCAGTGCTGGGGACAGGGTGAACACTGAAGCTTTCTTT | CSAGDRVNTEAFF
- | many | TRBJ2-7 | TRBV7-6 | TGTGCCAGCAGCCCAGGAACCCACGAGCAGTACTTC | CASSPGTHEQYF
TRBD1 | many | TRBJ2-4 | TRBV27 | TGTGCCAGCAGAGGGACCGGGACAGGGGCCCGGAGGAACATTCAGTACTTC | CASRGTGTGARRNIQYF
- | many | TRBJ1-1 | TRBV11-2 | TGTGCCAGCAGCCTCAGCCCTGATCCAGGCACTGAAGCTTTCTTT | CASSLSPDPGTEAFF
- | many | TRBJ2-3 | TRBV29-1 | TGCAGCGTTGGGGGACGGGGCAGCGATACGCAGTATTTT | CSVGGRGSDTQYF
TRBD1 | many | TRBJ2-2 | TRBV6-1 | TGTGCCAGCAGTGAAGTAGGAACAGGGGCGAACACCGGGGAGCTGTTTTTT | CASSEVGTGANTGELFF